A single T cell receptor beta chain is shown here with its context. The target of this receptor is not known. Per-nucleotide qualities are absent, and no much larger clonotype sits a single base away. The sample is drawn from a study of Ad26.COV2.S vaccination and SARS-CoV-2 variants (dated by TCRdb to the early 2020s). Notes on the research overall: Donors in the vaccine arm were drawn from COV1001, a multicentre, randomized, double-blind, placebo-controlled phase I-IIa trial testing Ad26.COV2.S in healthy adults. Ad26.COV2.S was administered intramuscularly at a dose of 5x10^10 or 1x10^11 viral particles, either as one shot or as two shots given 56 days apart. Sequencing of the TCRbeta repertoire served to evaluate the specificity and breadth of SARS-CoV-2-reactive T cell receptors following Ad26.COV2.S vaccination. A total of approximately 30 samples were included in the TCR-sequenced set, comprising roughly 19 Ad26.COV2.S vaccine recipients, 5 placebo recipients and 8 SARS-CoV-2 convalescent individuals. Trial participants were randomized into five groups of five, in which low-dose or high-dose Ad26.COV2.S was given once or twice, or placebo was given on both occasions. Investigators remained blinded to trial group allocation during experiments and outcome assessment. The study at large found these results: Vaccine and placebo recipients had comparable non-spike TCR breadth, which fits with the vaccine containing only spike. Comparing responses between vaccine doses or regimens was not something the study was powered to do. After vaccination, spike-specific CD8+ and CD4+ T cell responses were reported to show substantial breadth. Compared with placebo recipients, Ad26.COV2.S recipients showed higher spike-specific TCR breadth (P = 0.0014). According to the authors, total T cell responses may have been underestimated by the TCR breadth and depth analyses.

Trimming at the junction amounts to 8 bases on V and 4 bases on J, and the germline ends lie 11 bases apart. The CDR3, from cysteine to phenylalanine, totals 12 residues. CDR3 DNA is the only sequence kept; it has 36 bases, read in frame from the first base. The germline V gene yields ENHRY for CDR1 and SYGVKD for CDR2. The treatment or condition label, as the study defines it: some 20 received Ad26.COV2.S at low or high dose, single or two shots; 5 received placebo; per-sample allocation not given. For vaccine and placebo recipients, the sequenced repertoires came from samples collected on day 63 after the first injection. Between 29 July and 7 August 2020, Cohort 1b enrolled about 27 adults aged 18-55 years at one site in Boston, USA. Ad26.COV2.S was a replication-incompetent adenovirus type 26 vector expressing a prefusion-stabilized SARS-CoV-2 spike protein from the original Wuhan strain. The immunoSEQ Assay was used to sequence TCRbeta CDR3 regions. After extraction, genomic DNA underwent amplification by bias-controlled multiplex PCR, followed by high-throughput sequencing. The published analysis was carried out like this. To quantify the absolute abundance of each unique TCRbeta CDR3 region, sequences were collapsed and filtered. T cell fraction was estimated by normalizing TCRbeta template counts to usable DNA, with usable DNA measured through amplification of reference genes found in all nucleated cells. Repertoire TCRs were annotated as SARS-CoV-2-specific by exact matching of V gene, CDR3 amino acid sequence and J gene to a known reactive TCR set. The reference SARS-CoV-2 TCR set came from MIRA and was filtered for enrichment in COVID-19-positive ImmuneCODE repertoires, removing public or cross-reactive TCRs. Based on the MIRA antigens, annotated TCRs were further analysed at the level of specific ORF or position within ORF. Breadth was defined as annotated unique rearrangements over total unique productive rearrangements; depth was the summed frequency of those rearrangements. Two-sided Wilcoxon rank-sum tests were applied when comparing TCR breadth between groups. TCRdb obtained this table from immuneACCESS and retained in-frame rearrangements with V and J assigned. These tables miss some clones; where compared with another copy, unresolved V genes account for less than half of the shortfall, and the remainder is unexplained. The V and J calls and clone size are taken from that table; D and trimming were inferred from the DNA. The sample yields 350,000 to 450,000 clones; around 86% were counted once. The ten largest clones capture roughly 3.6% of the sample.

The sample consisted of peripheral blood, taken in a trial of Ad26.COV2.S vaccine versus placebo. This sequence was found in a person between 18 and 60 years old who received the Ad26.COV2.S COVID-19 vaccine or a placebo. This chain is built from TRBV10-3 and TRBJ2-5; the D call is tentative, TRBD1 or TRBD2, as each matches 5 bases. The bases read TGTGCCATCCGGGACGGAGGAGAGACCCAGTACTTC. This is translated as CAIRDGGETQYF.